This T cell receptor beta chain was sequenced in a study of T cells in Graves' hyperthyroidism and ophthalmopathy. The definition of stable Graves' hyperthyroidism was no ophthalmopathy progression within 18 months. Uncontrolled infection, other autoimmune disease, pregnancy or lactation led to exclusion. There are many counts of this clonotype. RNA transcripts yielded amplified TCR beta CDR3 regions. An initial round of RT-PCR targeting the TCR CDR3 relied on the HTBI primer set. TCRdb re-analysed the multiplex PCR reads in MiXCR, keeping a single row per CDR3 protein. The table includes 500,000 to 550,000 distinct CDR3 sequences, around 20% detected once. Germline V gene sequence: CDR1 MDHEN, CDR2 SYDVKM. The CDR3 contains 16 residues. The germline V and J ends were trimmed by 2 bases and 10 bases, with 23 bases remaining between them.

Material: blood. The rearrangement links TRBV28 to TRBJ1-1, with unresolved D. The receptor was derived from a man aged 18 to 29 with Graves' hyperthyroidism. CDR3 DNA: TGTGCCAGCAGTTTACAAACAGTAGGCGAGAATGGTGGAGCTTTCTTT. Encoded protein: CASSLQTVGENGGAFF. Full variable domain (rest looked up from reference TRBV28 and TRBJ1-1): DVKVTQSSRYLVKRTGEKVFLECVQDMDHENMFWYRQDPGLGLRLIYFSYDVKMKEKGDIPEGYSVSREKKERFSLILESASTNQTSMYLCASSLQTVGENGGAFFGQGTRLTVV.